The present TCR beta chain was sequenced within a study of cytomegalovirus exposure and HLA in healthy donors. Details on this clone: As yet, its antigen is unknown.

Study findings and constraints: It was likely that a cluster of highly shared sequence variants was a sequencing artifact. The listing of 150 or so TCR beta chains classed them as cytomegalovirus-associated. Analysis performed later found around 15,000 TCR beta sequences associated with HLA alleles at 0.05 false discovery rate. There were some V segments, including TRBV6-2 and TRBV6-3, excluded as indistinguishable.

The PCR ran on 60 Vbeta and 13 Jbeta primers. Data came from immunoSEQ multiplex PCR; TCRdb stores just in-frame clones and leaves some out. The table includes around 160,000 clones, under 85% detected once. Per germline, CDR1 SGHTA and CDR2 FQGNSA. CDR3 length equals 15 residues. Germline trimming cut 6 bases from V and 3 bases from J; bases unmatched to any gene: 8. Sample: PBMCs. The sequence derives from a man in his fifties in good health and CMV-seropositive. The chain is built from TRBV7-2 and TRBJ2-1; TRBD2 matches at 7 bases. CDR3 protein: CASRGGAGIYNEQFF. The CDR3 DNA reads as TGTGCCAGCAGGGGGGGAGCGGGGATCTACAATGAGCAGTTCTTC. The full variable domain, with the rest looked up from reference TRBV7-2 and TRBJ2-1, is GAGVSQSPSNKVTEKGKDVELRCDPISGHTALYWYRQSLGQGLEFLIYFQGNSAPDKSGLPSDRFSAERTGGSVSTLTIQRTQQEDSAVYLCASRGGAGIYNEQFFGPGTRLTVL.